Listed here are 24 T cell receptor beta chains from one sample, sequenced in a study of T-cell reconstitution after alpha-beta-depleted transplantation in children. TCRbeta library construction was performed incorporating unique molecular identifiers. In TCRdb, the PCR reads were re-called with MiXCR into one record per CDR3 protein. The top ten clones hold about 4.6% of a sample with 780,000 or so distinct CDR3 sequences, 16% of them seen once. The sample was PBMCs, mostly from graft donor cells, taken 360 days after TCRalphabeta/CD19-depleted stem cell transplant. The receptors were gathered from a male patient younger than 18 who had a stem cell transplant for acute lymphoblastic leukemia, so the T cells may come from the graft donor.

V usage is TRBV24-1 and J usage is TRBJ2-3; 15 bases are a match to TRBD2. Germline V gene data show CDR1 as KGHDR and CDR2 as SFDVKD. The CDR3 is 15 residues long. V lost 7 bases to trimming and J lost 14 bases; unmatched junction nucleotides: 12. CDR3 loop: CATSPSGTSGRPWYF. CDR3 DNA: TGTGCCACCAGCCCCTCCGGGACTAGCGGGAGGCCATGGTATTTT.

This clonotype was detected a few times. The V and J genes are TRBV29-1 and TRBJ2-3; tentative D call: TRBD2 (6 bases). Trimming left V 6 bases short and J 2 bases short, with 21 bases between. Germline assignment: CDR1 SQVTM and CDR2 ANQGSEA. The CDR3 loop spans 16 amino acids. The CDR3 region has the DNA TGCAGCGTCGACGCACCCAGCGGAGGGGTCACAGATACGCAGTATTTT. This translates into CSVDAPSGGVTDTQYF.

This clonotype was counted a few times. V is TRBV12-3 or TRBV12-4 and J is TRBJ2-7; tentatively, D is TRBD1 or TRBD2 (6 bases each). Trimming removed 5 bases at V and 0 bases at J, with 17 bases between. This CDR3 contains 16 residues. The CDR3 here is CASSPGVGGGSYEQYF. As DNA, the CDR3 is TGTGCCAGCAGTCCGGGGGTTGGGGGCGGCTCCTACGAGCAGTACTTC.

In its sample, this clonotype was seen many times. The chain has TRBV29-1 and TRBJ2-3, with TRBD2 matching 9 bases. The V segment lost 8 bases and the J segment 6 bases; nucleotides outside the gene matches: 9. The CDR3 contains 13 residues. The germline V gene has CDR1 SQVTM and CDR2 ANQGSEA. CDR3 coding DNA: TGCAGCTCACGGGCGGGAGGGAGTGATACGCAGTATTTT. Its protein product is CSSRAGGSDTQYF.

In this sample, this clonotype turned up a few times. J is TRBJ2-2 and V is TRBV11-3; D gene uncertain. V lost 1 base, J lost 6 bases, and 18 bases lay in between. The CDR3 runs 17 residues. Germline V CDR1 and CDR2: SGHNT, YENEEA. The CDR3 loop is CASSLGPVLGKAGELFF. Here the CDR3 DNA reads TGTGCCAGCAGCTTAGGTCCGGTTCTCGGAAAGGCCGGGGAGCTGTTTTTT.

This clonotype has more than one count but fewer than ten. The chain employs TRBV6-5 and TRBJ1-1; possibly TRBD1 for D (6 bases). The CDR3 is 16 amino acids. The germline gives CDR1 MNHEY, CDR2 SVGAGI. Trimming left V 4 bases short and J 5 bases short, with 20 bases between. The CDR3 nucleotides are TGTGCCAGCAGTTCCGAGGTCTTGGGGGCGCGTACTGAAGCTTTCTTT. It is translated as CASSSEVLGARTEAFF.

The rearrangement links TRBV7-7 to TRBJ2-3; D remains unclear. Germline-derived CDR1 and CDR2 are SSHAT and FNYEAQ (reference sequence). V lost 3 bases to trimming and J lost 3 bases, with 10 bases between them. CDR3 length: 14 residues. The CDR3 DNA reads as TGTGCCAGCAGCTTCCGTAGGTCGACAGATACGCAGTATTTT. It is translated as CASSFRRSTDTQYF.

This clonotype was seen at least ten times. This rearrangement joins TRBV5-1 to TRBJ2-5, with D perhaps TRBD1 (5 bases). V gave up 2 bases and J gave up 4 bases, with 15 bases separating them. This CDR3 is built from 15 residues. The germline CDR1 and CDR2 sequences are SGHRS and YFSETQ. CDR3 in DNA: TGCGCCAGCAGCTTAGGGGCCCAAGAATCAGAGACCCAGTACTTC. Encoded protein: CASSLGAQESETQYF.

This rearrangement joins TRBV15 to TRBJ2-4, with TRBD2 as a possible D gene (6 bases). CDR1 is LNHNV and CDR2 is YYDKDF in the germline V gene (reference sequence). The CDR3 length is 15 residues. V lost 0 bases to trimming and J lost 7 bases, with 13 bases between them. CDR3 sequence (DNA): TGTGCCACCAGCAGAGAGGGGCGGGACGAGAACATTCAGTACTTC. Its translation is CATSREGRDENIQYF. Drawing the rest from reference TRBV15 and TRBJ2-4, the complete variable domain is DAMVIQNPRYQVTQFGKPVTLSCSQTLNHNVMYWYQQKSSQAPKLLFHYYDKDFNNEADTPDNFQSRRPNTSFCFLDIRSPGLGDTAMYLCATSREGRDENIQYFGAGTRLSVL.

In this sample, this clonotype turned up many times. For the CDR3, the DNA is TGTGCCAGCAGCTGGACTCAAAACTATGGCTACACCTTC. Translation: CASSWTQNYGYTF. The rearrangement joins TRBV12-3 or TRBV12-4 to TRBJ1-2; D gene uncertain. Trimming took 6 bases from V and 2 from J, leaving 10 bases between them. This CDR3 has 13 residues.

This clonotype has just a few counts. This chain uses TRBV27 with TRBJ2-7; D may be TRBD1 or TRBD2 (5 bases each). Germline V CDR1 and CDR2: MNHEY, SMNVEV (reference sequence). V lost 3 bases, J lost 0 bases, and 12 bases lay in between. The CDR3 totals 15 residues. CDR3 sequence (DNA): TGTGCCAGCAGTTTGAGGGGCCCGGCCTCCTACGAGCAGTACTTC. Its protein product is CASSLRGPASYEQYF.

V usage is TRBV27 and J usage is TRBJ1-2; maybe TRBD1 (5 bases). The V end lost 1 base, the J end lost 7 bases, and 13 bases lay between the germline ends. CDR3 size: 14 residues. CDR1 is MNHEY and CDR2 is SMNVEV in the germline V gene (reference sequence). This chain's CDR3 is CASSLYRGRSGYTF. The DNA of the CDR3 is TGTGCCAGCAGTTTATATAGGGGCAGGAGTGGCTACACCTTC.

This chain links TRBV20-1 with TRBJ2-3; D gene ambiguous. Germline lookup yields CDR1 DFQATT and CDR2 SNEGSKA (reference sequence). The CDR3 runs to 14 residues. Trimming left V 1 base short and J 4 bases short, with 12 bases between. The CDR3 reads CSARVPSPPDTQYF. Written as DNA, the CDR3 is TGCAGTGCTAGAGTTCCTAGTCCCCCAGATACGCAGTATTTT.

CDR3 sequence: CASSAWPPEPYSNQPQHF. The CDR3 region has the DNA TGTGCCAGCAGTGCCTGGCCACCGGAGCCATATAGCAATCAGCCCCAGCATTTT. The V gene is TRBV2, the J gene TRBJ1-5; no firm D call. The V gene lost 4 bases and the J gene lost 0 bases, with 19 bases spanning the gap. The germline V gene encodes CDR1 SNHLY and CDR2 FYNNEI. CDR3 size: 18 residues.

The rearrangement joins TRBV19 to TRBJ1-1; the D is unclear. V was trimmed by 9 bases and J by 4 bases, leaving 15 bases between them. From germline, CDR1 is LNHDA and CDR2 SQIVND (reference sequence). This CDR3 has 13 residues. In DNA, the CDR3 is TGTGCCAGCTCGTGGAGGGTGGTCACTGAAGCTTTCTTT. It translates to CASSWRVVTEAFF. The full variable domain, with the rest looked up from reference TRBV19 and TRBJ1-1, is DGGITQSPKYLFRKEGQNVTLSCEQNLNHDAMYWYRQDPGQGLRLIYYSQIVNDFQKGDIAEGYSVSREKKESFPLTVTSAQKNPTAFYLCASSWRVVTEAFFGQGTRLTVV.

This clonotype was seen repeatedly, ten times or more. One end of the junction fails to match germline, which may point to a read error. The V gene is TRBV5-1, the J gene TRBJ1-1, with 9 bases fitting TRBD1. The germline V gene has CDR1 SGHRS and CDR2 YFSETQ. This CDR3 is built from 15 residues. The CDR3 DNA sequence: TGTGCCAGCAGTTTGACAGGGGGGATGAACACTGAAGCTTTCTTT. Translation: CASSLTGGMNTEAFF.

This clonotype was seen a handful of times. The V and J genes are TRBV19 and TRBJ2-1, with 15 bases identical to TRBD2. Germline lookup yields CDR1 LNHDA and CDR2 SQIVND (reference sequence). The ends lost 5 bases at V and 8 bases at J; junction bases unmatched: 16. There are 19 residues in the CDR3. The chain's CDR3 is CASSPHWTSGRAVFDEQFF. CDR3 sequence (DNA): TGTGCCAGTAGTCCCCACTGGACTAGCGGGAGGGCCGTTTTCGATGAGCAGTTCTTC.

The chain links TRBV29-1 to TRBJ2-1; 8 nucleotides align to TRBD2. The junction had 5 bases not matched to a gene; V was cut back by 6 bases and J by 7 bases. Germline CDR1 reads SQVTM; CDR2 reads ANQGSEA. The CDR3 totals 12 residues. CDR3 DNA sequence: TGCAGCGTCGGGAGGGCCGGTAATGAGCAGTTCTTC. It yields the protein CSVGRAGNEQFF.

About this clonotype: At one end the junction does not follow the germline gene, possibly because of a read error. The chain uses TRBV4-1 and TRBJ2-7, with D uncertain. The CDR3 sequence is 14 residues long. CDR1 and CDR2 from the germline V gene are MGHRA and YSYEKL. CDR3 amino acids: CAGSPDRVSYEQYF. The CDR3, as DNA: TGCGCCGGCAGCCCAGACCGAGTCTCCTACGAGCAGTACTTC.

The J gene is TRBJ2-7, the V gene TRBV6-1; 11 positions agree with TRBD2. Trimming at V came to 6 bases and at J to 6 bases, leaving 7 bases not matched to a gene. Looked up from germline, CDR1 is MNHNS and CDR2 is SASEGT. The CDR3 loop spans 14 amino acids. The CDR3 here is CASSPGLAAVEQYF. The CDR3 DNA is TGTGCCAGCAGCCCGGGACTAGCGGCGGTCGAGCAGTACTTC.

This clonotype occurred a few times. The genes are TRBV12-3 or TRBV12-4 and TRBJ1-5; D is undetermined. The CDR3 runs 12 residues. Trimming took 2 bases from V and 6 from J, leaving 5 bases between them. The CDR3 region has the DNA TGTGCCAGCAGTTTAAAGGCTCAGCCCCAGCATTTT. Residues: CASSLKAQPQHF.

This clonotype was detected a few times. The CDR3 bases are TGCAGCGTTCGTAAAGGTTCTAACGCAGATACGCAGTATTTT. Translation gives CSVRKGSNADTQYF. This chain joins TRBV29-1 and TRBJ2-3; no firm D call. V was clipped by 5 bases and J by 4 bases, with 16 bases between them. The CDR3 extends over 14 amino acids. The germline V gene encodes CDR1 SQVTM and CDR2 ANQGSEA.

Only a few counts were recorded for this clonotype. J is TRBJ1-2 and V is TRBV29-1; no clear D. Germline CDR1 is SQVTM and CDR2 is ANQGSEA. Trimming took 3 bases from V and 4 from J, leaving 12 bases between them. This CDR3 is 13 amino acids long. CDR3 region: CSVEWVLPYGYTF. The CDR3 nucleotides are TGCAGCGTTGAGTGGGTCCTGCCCTATGGCTACACCTTC.

This clonotype was seen a few times. The chain employs TRBV12-3 or TRBV12-4 and TRBJ1-1, with D possibly being TRBD1 (5 bases). The CDR3 has 13 residues. V gave up 6 bases and J gave up 6 bases, with 14 bases separating them. The CDR3 loop reads CASSLEGVAEAFF. The CDR3 DNA sequence: TGTGCCAGCAGCTTGGAAGGGGTCGCTGAAGCTTTCTTT.